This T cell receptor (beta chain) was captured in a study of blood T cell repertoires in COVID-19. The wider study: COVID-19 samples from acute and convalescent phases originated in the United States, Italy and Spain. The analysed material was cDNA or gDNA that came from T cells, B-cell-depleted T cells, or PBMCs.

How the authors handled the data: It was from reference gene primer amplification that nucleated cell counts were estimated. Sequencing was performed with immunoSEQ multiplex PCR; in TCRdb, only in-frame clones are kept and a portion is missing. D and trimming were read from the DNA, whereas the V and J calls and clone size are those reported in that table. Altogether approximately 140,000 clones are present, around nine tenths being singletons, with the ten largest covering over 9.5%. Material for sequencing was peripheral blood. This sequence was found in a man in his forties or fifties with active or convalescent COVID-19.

As DNA, the CDR3 is TGCGCCAGCAGAGTGGGACTAGCGGACACCGGGGAGCTGTTTTTT. Translation: CASRVGLADTGELFF. The chain carries TRBV5-1 and TRBJ2-2, with 11 bases identical to TRBD2. This CDR3 is built from 15 residues. The germline gives CDR1 SGHRS, CDR2 YFSETQ. With 5 bases clipped from V and 3 bases from J, the junction kept 3 bases outside the gene matches.